The clone carrying this T cell receptor (beta chain) has a handful of counts. Participant ages covered about 18 to 100 years across 24 US areas. Cohorts were assigned according to the clinical history that participants reported. These data are taken from a study of blood T cell repertoires in COVID-19. CDR3 length: 16 residues. Trimming took 4 bases from V and 7 from J; bases not matched to a gene: 8. Per germline, CDR1 LGHNA and CDR2 YNFKEQ. Assay: immunoSEQ multiplex PCR; the TCRdb copy retains only in-frame clones and omits some. Of fewer than 150,000 clones listed, around 83% were seen once; the top ten hold 18%.

Sequencing used PBMCs or T cells enriched from blood (not recorded which). The TCR was taken from a young man who had recovered from COVID-19. The chain combines TRBV4-2 with TRBJ2-1; 12 nucleotides align to TRBD2. The CDR3 here is CASSPSSGRAVNEQFF. As DNA, the CDR3 is TGTGCCAGCAGCCCATCTAGCGGGAGGGCCGTGAATGAGCAGTTCTTC.